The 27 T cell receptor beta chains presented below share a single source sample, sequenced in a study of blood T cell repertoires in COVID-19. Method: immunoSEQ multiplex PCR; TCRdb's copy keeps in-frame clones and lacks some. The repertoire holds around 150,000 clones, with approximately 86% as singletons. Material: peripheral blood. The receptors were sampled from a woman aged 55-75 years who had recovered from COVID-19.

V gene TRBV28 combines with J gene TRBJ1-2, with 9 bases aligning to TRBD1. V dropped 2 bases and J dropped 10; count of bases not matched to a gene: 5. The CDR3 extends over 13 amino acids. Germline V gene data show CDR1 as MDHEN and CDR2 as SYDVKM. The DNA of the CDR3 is TGTGCCAGCAGTTTAGATGACAGGGGGTACTACACCTTC. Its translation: CASSLDDRGYYTF.

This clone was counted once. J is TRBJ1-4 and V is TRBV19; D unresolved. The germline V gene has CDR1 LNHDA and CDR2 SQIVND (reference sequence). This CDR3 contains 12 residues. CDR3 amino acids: CGSGATNEKLFF. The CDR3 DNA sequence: TGTGGCTCCGGGGCAACTAATGAAAAACTGTTTTTT. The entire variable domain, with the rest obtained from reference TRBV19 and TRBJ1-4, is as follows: DGGITQSPKYLFRKEGQNVTLSCEQNLNHDAMYWYRQDPGQGLRLIYYSQIVNDFQKGDIAEGYSVSREKKESFPLTVTSAQKNPTAFYLCGSGATNEKLFFGSGTQLSVL.

In DNA, the CDR3 is TGTGCCAGCAGGTTTGCCGGCGGGGAGCTGTTTTTT. Translating gives CASRFAGGELFF. V usage is TRBV3-1 (or the pseudogene TRBV3-2) and J usage is TRBJ2-2, with D hard to call. Germline CDR1 and CDR2: LGHDT and YNNKEL (reference sequence). V gave up 6 bases and J gave up 7 bases, with 9 bases separating them. The CDR3 loop spans 12 amino acids.

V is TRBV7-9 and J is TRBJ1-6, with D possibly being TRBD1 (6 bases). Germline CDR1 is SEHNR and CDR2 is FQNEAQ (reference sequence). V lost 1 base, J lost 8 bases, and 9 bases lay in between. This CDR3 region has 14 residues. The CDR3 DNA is TGTGCCAGCAGCTTAGTAACAGGGTATTCACCCCTCCACTTT. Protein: CASSLVTGYSPLHF.

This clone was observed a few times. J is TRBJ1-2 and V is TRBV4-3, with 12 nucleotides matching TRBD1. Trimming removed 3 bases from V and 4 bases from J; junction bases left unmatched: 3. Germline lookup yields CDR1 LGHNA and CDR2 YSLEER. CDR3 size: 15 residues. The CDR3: CASSHGTGGLYGYTF. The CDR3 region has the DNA TGCGCCAGCAGCCATGGGACAGGGGGCCTCTATGGCTACACCTTC.

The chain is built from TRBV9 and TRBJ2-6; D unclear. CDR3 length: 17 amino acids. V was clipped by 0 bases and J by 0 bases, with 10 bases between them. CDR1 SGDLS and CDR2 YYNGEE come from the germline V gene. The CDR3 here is CASSVASAASGANVLTF. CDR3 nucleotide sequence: TGTGCCAGCAGCGTAGCCAGCGCAGCCTCTGGGGCCAACGTCCTGACTTTC. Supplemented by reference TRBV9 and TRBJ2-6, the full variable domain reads DSGVTQTPKHLITATGQRVTLRCSPRSGDLSVYWYQQSLDQGLQFLIQYYNGEERAKGNILERFSAQQFPDLHSELNLSSLELGDSALYFCASSVASAASGANVLTFGAGSRLTVL.

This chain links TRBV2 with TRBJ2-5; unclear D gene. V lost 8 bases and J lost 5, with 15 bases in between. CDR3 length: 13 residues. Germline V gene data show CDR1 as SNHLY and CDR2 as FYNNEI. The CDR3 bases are TGTGCCAGCTCTGACCTGACCGGGGAGACCCAGTACTTC. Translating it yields CASSDLTGETQYF. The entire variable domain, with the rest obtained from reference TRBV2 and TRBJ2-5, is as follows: EPEVTQTPSHQVTQMGQEVILRCVPISNHLYFYWYRQILGQKVEFLVSFYNNEISEKSEIFDDQFSVERPDGSNFTLKIRSTKLEDSAMYFCASSDLTGETQYFGPGTRLLVL.

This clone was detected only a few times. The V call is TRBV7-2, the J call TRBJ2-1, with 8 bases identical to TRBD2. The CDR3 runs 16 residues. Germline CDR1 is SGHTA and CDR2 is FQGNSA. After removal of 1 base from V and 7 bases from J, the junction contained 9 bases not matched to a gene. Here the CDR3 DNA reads TGTGCCAGCAGCTTAGTGCTGGGACTAGGGAGTAATGAGCAGTTCTTC. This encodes CASSLVLGLGSNEQFF.

The CDR3 sequence is CASSLVGGTGGEKLFF. The CDR3 DNA reads as TGTGCCAGCAGCTTGGTCGGGGGGACAGGGGGTGAAAAACTGTTTTTT. This chain joins TRBV5-4 and TRBJ1-4, with 11 nucleotides matching TRBD1. The CDR3 runs 16 residues. J gave up 7 bases and V 0 bases, and 5 bases lay outside the gene matches. Germline V gives CDR1 SGHNT, CDR2 YYREEE (reference sequence).

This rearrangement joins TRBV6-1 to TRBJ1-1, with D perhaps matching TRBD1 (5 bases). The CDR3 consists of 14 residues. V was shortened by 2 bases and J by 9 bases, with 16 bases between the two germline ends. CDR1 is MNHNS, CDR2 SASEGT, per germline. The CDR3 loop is CASSEIGAARKAFF. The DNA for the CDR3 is TGTGCCAGCAGTGAAATTGGGGCCGCCCGTAAAGCTTTCTTT.

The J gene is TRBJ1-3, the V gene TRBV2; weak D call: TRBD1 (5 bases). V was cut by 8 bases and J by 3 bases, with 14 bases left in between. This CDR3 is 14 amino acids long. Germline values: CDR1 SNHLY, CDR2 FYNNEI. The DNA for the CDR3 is TGTGCCAGCGGGGCGAACAGGAATGGAAACACCATATATTTT. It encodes CASGANRNGNTIYF. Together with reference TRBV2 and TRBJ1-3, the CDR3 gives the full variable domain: EPEVTQTPSHQVTQMGQEVILRCVPISNHLYFYWYRQILGQKVEFLVSFYNNEISEKSEIFDDQFSVERPDGSNFTLKIRSTKLEDSAMYFCASGANRNGNTIYFGEGSWLTVV.

The CDR3 coding sequence is TGTGCCAGTAGTCCGGGACACCAGAATCAGCCCCAGCATTTT. This codes for CASSPGHQNQPQHF. This chain joins TRBV19 and TRBJ1-5, with a tentative D call TRBD1 (6 bases). The CDR3 runs 14 residues. Germline V lookup: CDR1 LNHDA, CDR2 SQIVND (reference sequence). V lost 5 bases and J lost 4, with 12 bases in between.

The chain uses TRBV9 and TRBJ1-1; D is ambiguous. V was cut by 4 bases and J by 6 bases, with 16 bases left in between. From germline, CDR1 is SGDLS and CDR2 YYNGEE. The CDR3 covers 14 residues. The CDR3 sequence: CASSLIPNRAEAFF. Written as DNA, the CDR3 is TGTGCCAGCAGCCTTATCCCCAACCGCGCTGAAGCTTTCTTT.

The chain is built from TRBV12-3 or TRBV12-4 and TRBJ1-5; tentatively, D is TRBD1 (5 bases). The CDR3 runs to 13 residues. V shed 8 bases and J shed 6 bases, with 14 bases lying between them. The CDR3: CASRQGSFQPQHF. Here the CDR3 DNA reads TGTGCCAGCCGGCAGGGTAGCTTTCAGCCCCAGCATTTT.

CDR3 in amino acids: CASFSGGLNTEAFF. The CDR3 DNA is TGTGCCAGCTTTTCGGGAGGATTGAACACTGAAGCTTTCTTT. This chain connects TRBV28 to TRBJ1-1; D not resolved. CDR1 and CDR2 from the germline V gene are MDHEN and SYDVKM. Trimming pared 8 bases from V and 0 bases from J, leaving 13 bases between. The length of the CDR3 is 14 residues.

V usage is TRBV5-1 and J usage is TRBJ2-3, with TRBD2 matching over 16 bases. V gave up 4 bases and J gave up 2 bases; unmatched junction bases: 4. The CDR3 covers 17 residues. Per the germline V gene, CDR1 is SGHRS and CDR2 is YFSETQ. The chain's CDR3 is CASSTGTSGGATDTQYF. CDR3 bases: TGCGCCAGCAGCACCGGGACTAGCGGGGGGGCCACAGATACGCAGTATTTT.

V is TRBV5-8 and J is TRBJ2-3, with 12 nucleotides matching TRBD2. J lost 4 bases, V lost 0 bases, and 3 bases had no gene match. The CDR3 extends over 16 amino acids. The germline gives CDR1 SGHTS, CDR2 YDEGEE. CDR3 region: CASSLASGGASDTQYF. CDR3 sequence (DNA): TGTGCCAGCAGCTTGGCTAGCGGGGGGGCATCAGATACGCAGTATTTT.

The CDR3 loop reads CASSDWQGSEKLFF. CDR3 nucleotides: TGTGCCAGCAGTGATTGGCAGGGGAGTGAAAAACTGTTTTTT. This chain joins TRBV6-1 and TRBJ1-4; weak D call: TRBD1 (6 bases). V was trimmed by 3 bases and J by 7 bases, leaving 12 bases between them. The CDR3 contains 14 residues. Germline V CDR1 and CDR2: MNHNS, SASEGT.

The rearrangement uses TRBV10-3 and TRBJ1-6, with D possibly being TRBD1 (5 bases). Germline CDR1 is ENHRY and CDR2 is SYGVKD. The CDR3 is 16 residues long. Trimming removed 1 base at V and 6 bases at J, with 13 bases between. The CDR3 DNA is TGTGCCATCAGTGAGTGGGCAGGGTCGGGTAATTCACCCCTCCACTTT. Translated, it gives CAISEWAGSGNSPLHF.

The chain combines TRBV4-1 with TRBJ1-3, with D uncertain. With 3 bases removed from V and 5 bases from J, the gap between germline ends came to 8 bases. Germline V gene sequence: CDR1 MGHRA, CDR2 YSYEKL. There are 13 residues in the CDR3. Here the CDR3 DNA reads TGCGCCAGCAGCCACGAACAAAGAAACACCATATATTTT. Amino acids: CASSHEQRNTIYF.

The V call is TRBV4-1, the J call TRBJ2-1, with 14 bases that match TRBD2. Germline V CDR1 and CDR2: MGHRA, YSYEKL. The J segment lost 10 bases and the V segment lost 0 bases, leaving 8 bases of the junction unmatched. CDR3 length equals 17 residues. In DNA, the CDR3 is TGCGCCAGCAGCCAAGAAGGGACTAGCGGGGGCCGTGGGGAGCAGTTCTTC. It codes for CASSQEGTSGGRGEQFF.

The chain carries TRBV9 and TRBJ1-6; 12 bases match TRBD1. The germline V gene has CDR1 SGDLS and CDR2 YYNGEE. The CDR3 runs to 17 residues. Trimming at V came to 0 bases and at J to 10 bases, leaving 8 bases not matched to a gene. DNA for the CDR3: TGTGCCAGCAGCGTAGATCCAGGGGACAGGGGGCAGTCACCCCTCCACTTT. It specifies CASSVDPGDRGQSPLHF.

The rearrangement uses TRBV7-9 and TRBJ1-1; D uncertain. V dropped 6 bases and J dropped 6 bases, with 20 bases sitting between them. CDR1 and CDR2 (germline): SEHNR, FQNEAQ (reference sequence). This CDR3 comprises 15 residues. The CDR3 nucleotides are TGTGCCAGCAGATCCCCTCCGAGTCGCCGGGCTGAAGCTTTCTTT. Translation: CASRSPPSRRAEAFF.

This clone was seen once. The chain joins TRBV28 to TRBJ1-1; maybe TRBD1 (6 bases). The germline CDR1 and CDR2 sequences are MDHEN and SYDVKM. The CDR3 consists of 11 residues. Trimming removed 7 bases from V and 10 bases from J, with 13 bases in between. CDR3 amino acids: CASTFRGGAFF. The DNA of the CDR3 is TGTGCCAGCACATTCAGGGGTGGAGCTTTCTTT.

CDR3: CASSLRSGAPLYGYTF. Written as DNA, the CDR3 is TGTGCCAGCAGCTTGAGGTCAGGGGCACCCCTCTATGGCTACACCTTC. The rearrangement joins TRBV7-6 to TRBJ1-2, with D perhaps TRBD1 (6 bases). Germline lookup yields CDR1 SGHVS and CDR2 FNYEAQ. V was trimmed by 3 bases and J by 4 bases, leaving 18 bases between them. This CDR3 has 16 residues.

The CDR3 bases are TGCGCCAGCAGCCAAGGGGGGCTGGGGTTCGAGCAGTACTTC. Encoded protein: CASSQGGLGFEQYF. The chain carries TRBV4-1 and TRBJ2-7; TRBD1 might be the D (6 bases). Germline CDR1 is MGHRA and CDR2 is YSYEKL. CDR3 length: 14 amino acids. Trimming removed 1 base from V and 6 bases from J, with 13 bases in between.

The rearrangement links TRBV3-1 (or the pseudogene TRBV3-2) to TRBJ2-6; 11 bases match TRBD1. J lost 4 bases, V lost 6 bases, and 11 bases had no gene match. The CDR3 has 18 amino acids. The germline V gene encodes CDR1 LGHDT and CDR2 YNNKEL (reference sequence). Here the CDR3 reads CASRYGTGGSVGANVLTF. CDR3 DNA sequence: TGTGCCAGCAGGTATGGGACAGGGGGATCTGTGGGGGCCAACGTCCTGACTTTC.